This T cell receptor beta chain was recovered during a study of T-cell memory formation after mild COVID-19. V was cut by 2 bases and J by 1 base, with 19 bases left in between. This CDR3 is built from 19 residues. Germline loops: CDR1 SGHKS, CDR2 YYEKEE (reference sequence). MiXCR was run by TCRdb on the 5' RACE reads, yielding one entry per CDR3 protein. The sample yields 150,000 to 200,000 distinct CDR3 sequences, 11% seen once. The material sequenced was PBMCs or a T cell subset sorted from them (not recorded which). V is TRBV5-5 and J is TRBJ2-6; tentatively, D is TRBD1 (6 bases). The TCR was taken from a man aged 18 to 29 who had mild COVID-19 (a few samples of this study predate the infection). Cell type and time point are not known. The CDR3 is CASSLSPHPRGSGANVLTF. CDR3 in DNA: TGTGCCAGCAGCTTATCACCCCACCCTAGGGGGTCTGGGGCCAACGTCCTGACTTTC.